This note documents a single T cell receptor beta chain sequence. These data originate in a study of cytomegalovirus exposure and HLA in healthy donors. All donors participated as healthy donors of bone marrow. The PCR ran on 60 Vbeta and 13 Jbeta primers. Profiling relied on immunoSEQ multiplex PCR, and the TCRdb table lists in-frame clones only, not all of them. The sample has approximately 180,000 clones; roughly 80% are singletons. V was clipped by 3 bases and J by 8 bases; unmatched bases: 5. CDR1 is SEHNR, CDR2 FQNEAQ, per germline (reference sequence). The CDR3 is made up of 16 amino acids. The V gene is TRBV7-9, the J gene TRBJ2-1; TRBD2 agrees at 15 bases. The sample comprised PBMCs. The TCR was taken from a woman aged 18-30 years in good health and CMV-seropositive. CDR3 DNA sequence: TGTGCCAGCAGCTTCGGACTAGCGGGGGGGGTTCATGAGCAGTTCTTC. Protein product: CASSFGLAGGVHEQFF.